This TCR beta chain is drawn from a study of blood T cell repertoires in COVID-19. Study in general: Spain, Italy and the United States supplied samples that represented acute and convalescent COVID-19.

Exposed participants encountered a COVID-19 case during the 2 weeks preceding study entry. Using immunoSEQ multiplex PCR, the repertoire was profiled, and TCRdb retains in-frame clones only, with some absent. The data contain about 260,000 clones, approximately 90% of them singletons. The V end lost 3 bases, the J end lost 0 bases, and 13 bases lay between the germline ends. The CDR3 extends over 16 amino acids. Germline V lookup: CDR1 LNHDA, CDR2 SQIVND (reference sequence). Sequencing was carried out using PBMCs or T cells enriched from blood (not recorded which). The V call is TRBV19, the J call TRBJ2-3, with a tentative D call TRBD1 (6 bases). The receptor was derived from a man aged 40-55 years who had been exposed to COVID-19. Here the CDR3 reads CASSIRDTPSTDTQYF. CDR3 in DNA: TGTGCCAGTAGTATTCGGGACACACCTAGCACAGATACGCAGTATTTT.